One and the same sample provided the 18 T cell receptor beta chains below, sequenced in a study of OX40 agonist ivuxolimab in advanced cancers. The method was immunoSEQ multiplex PCR; TCRdb's version includes in-frame clones alone and lacks a portion of them. The sample has tens of thousands of clones; about four fifths are singletons. Sequences were derived from CD4+ or CD8+ T cells sorted from blood, sampled in a trial of the OX40 agonist ivuxolimab. Source of these receptors: an adult with an advanced solid tumor such as melanoma, head and neck, liver or kidney cancer.

This clone showed up just once. The chain links TRBV4-1 to TRBJ1-4; D is perhaps TRBD1 (6 bases). From germline, CDR1 is MGHRA and CDR2 YSYEKL. V lost 0 bases, J lost 8 bases, and 16 bases lay in between. The CDR3 has 16 residues. CDR3 residues: CASSQDRGRLEEKLFF. Here the CDR3 DNA reads TGCGCCAGCAGCCAAGACAGGGGACGATTGGAGGAAAAACTGTTTTTT.

CDR3 nucleotide sequence: TGTGCCAGCAGCCAAGACGGGGGTTGGGATGGCTACACCTTC. Amino acids: CASSQDGGWDGYTF. This chain joins TRBV4-2 and TRBJ1-2; D possibly corresponds to TRBD1 (5 bases). CDR1 is LGHNA and CDR2 is YNFKEQ in the germline V gene. The CDR3 totals 14 residues. Trimming shortened V by 0 bases and J by 6 bases, and 11 bases separated the two germline ends.

The genes are TRBV5-6 and TRBJ2-7; 9 nucleotides match TRBD1. The CDR3 is 14 residues long. CDR1 is SGHDT, CDR2 YYEEEE, per germline. The junction had 6 bases not matched to a gene; V was cut back by 3 bases and J by 5 bases. CDR3 nucleotides: TGTGCCAGCAGCTCCGGGACAGGGTTGAACGAGCAGTACTTC. Protein: CASSSGTGLNEQYF.

The V call is TRBV5-4, the J call TRBJ1-1; no definite D call. The CDR3 is 14 residues long. Trimming left V 0 bases short and J 1 base short, with 7 bases between. Germline V gives CDR1 SGHNT, CDR2 YYREEE (reference sequence). As DNA, the CDR3 is TGTGCCAGCAGCTTGGAAGCAGGGAACACTGAAGCTTTCTTT. This codes for CASSLEAGNTEAFF. Drawing the rest from reference TRBV5-4 and TRBJ1-1, the complete variable domain is ETGVTQSPTHLIKTRGQQVTLRCSSQSGHNTVSWYQQALGQGPQFIFQYYREEENGRGNFPPRFSGLQFPNYSSELNVNALELDDSALYLCASSLEAGNTEAFFGQGTRLTVV.

This clone was found once. The gene calls are TRBV6-4 and TRBJ2-2; D uncertain. Per the germline V gene, CDR1 is MRHNA and CDR2 is SNTAGT. The CDR3 runs 13 residues. The V and J ends lost 2 bases and 5 bases respectively, with 6 bases between them. CDR3 sequence (DNA): TGTGCCAGCAGTGACGGTGGTACCGGGGAGCTGTTTTTT. It codes for CASSDGGTGELFF.

This rearrangement joins TRBV7-9 to TRBJ1-2; D gene ambiguous. CDR3 length: 13 residues. CDR1 SEHNR and CDR2 FQNEAQ come from the germline V gene (reference sequence). Trimming took 5 bases from V and 5 from J, leaving 12 bases between them. CDR3 sequence reads: CASSPPGEYGYTF. The CDR3 DNA follows: TGTGCCAGCAGCCCCCCCGGGGAATATGGCTACACCTTC.

The rearrangement uses TRBV4-2 and TRBJ2-5; TRBD2 matches at 8 bases. After removal of 1 base from V and 3 bases from J, the junction contained 4 bases not matched to a gene. The CDR3 runs to 15 residues. The V gene's germline CDR1 is LGHNA and CDR2 YNFKEQ. The CDR3 DNA sequence: TGTGCCAGCAGCCAAGCACGGGGGGGCGAAGAGACCCAGTACTTC. Translated, it gives CASSQARGGEETQYF.

The chain combines TRBV7-4 with TRBJ1-5; TRBD1 matches 9 bases. V lost 8 bases to trimming and J lost 5 bases; unmatched junction nucleotides: 4. The CDR3 covers 13 residues. Germline V gives CDR1 SGHVT, CDR2 SQSDAQ. CDR3 in amino acids: CASPGTGHQPQHF. The CDR3 DNA sequence: TGTGCCAGCCCCGGGACAGGGCATCAGCCCCAGCATTTT. Drawing the rest from reference TRBV7-4 and TRBJ1-5, the complete variable domain is GAGVSQSPRYKVAKRGRDVALRCDSISGHVTLYWYRQTLGQGSEVLTYSQSDAQRDKSGRPSGRFSAERPERSVSTLKIQRTEQGDSAVYLCASPGTGHQPQHFGDGTRLSIL.

The rearrangement links TRBV5-4 to TRBJ1-1; D may be TRBD1 (5 bases). Looked up from germline, CDR1 is SGHNT and CDR2 is YYREEE (reference sequence). This CDR3 spans 18 amino acids. Trimming stripped 0 bases from V and 1 base from J, with 19 bases between. DNA for the CDR3: TGTGCCAGCAGCTTGGCGGTCAGGGAATCGGGACCGAACACTGAAGCTTTCTTT. Its translation is CASSLAVRESGPNTEAFF. The complete variable domain, with remaining parts taken from reference TRBV5-4 and TRBJ1-1, reads ETGVTQSPTHLIKTRGQQVTLRCSSQSGHNTVSWYQQALGQGPQFIFQYYREEENGRGNFPPRFSGLQFPNYSSELNVNALELDDSALYLCASSLAVRESGPNTEAFFGQGTRLTVV.

This clone was observed a few times. The chain employs TRBV6-4 and TRBJ2-5; 7 positions match TRBD2. The V and J ends lost 8 bases and 5 bases, in that order; junction bases with no gene match: 5. Germline V gene sequence: CDR1 MRHNA, CDR2 SNTAGT. CDR3 length: 12 residues. The CDR3 DNA reads as TGTGCCAGCCTGACTAGCTCTGAGACCCAGTACTTC. This gives the protein CASLTSSETQYF.

The J gene is TRBJ2-4, the V gene TRBV27, with D perhaps TRBD2 (7 bases). The V gene's germline CDR1 is MNHEY and CDR2 SMNVEV (reference sequence). V lost 1 base and J lost 4, with 14 bases in between. CDR3 length equals 16 residues. This chain's CDR3 is CASSLWRGLGKNIQYF. CDR3 nucleotide sequence: TGTGCCAGCAGTTTATGGCGGGGGCTTGGGAAAAACATTCAGTACTTC.

This chain links TRBV6-5 with TRBJ1-2; unclear D gene. The CDR3 runs to 15 residues. V lost 0 bases and J lost 3, with 11 bases in between. Germline CDR1 MNHEY, CDR2 SVGAGI. CDR3 sequence: CASSYSMLQDYGYTF. CDR3 nucleotide sequence: TGTGCCAGCAGTTACTCGATGCTTCAGGACTATGGCTACACCTTC.

This chain links TRBV7-6 with TRBJ2-1; 8 bases fit TRBD1. Germline V CDR1 and CDR2: SGHVS, FNYEAQ. The CDR3 is 14 amino acids. V was pared by 1 base and J by 6 bases, with 2 bases of the junction left unmatched. This CDR3 is CASSLEQGVNEQFF. In nucleotides, the CDR3 is TGTGCCAGCAGCTTAGAACAGGGGGTCAATGAGCAGTTCTTC.

J is TRBJ2-2 and V is TRBV13, with D unclear. The germline V and J ends were trimmed by 4 bases and 1 base, with 1 base remaining between them. This CDR3 is built from 12 residues. Germline loops: CDR1 PRHDT, CDR2 FYEKMQ (reference sequence). This CDR3 is CASSWNTGELFF. The CDR3 coding sequence is TGTGCCAGCAGCTGGAACACCGGGGAGCTGTTTTTT.

The rearrangement uses TRBV6-6 and TRBJ2-7, with 10 bases aligning to TRBD1. The CDR3 runs 14 residues. Germline CDR1 and CDR2: MNHNY and SVGAGI (reference sequence). The V gene end was trimmed by 6 bases and the J gene end by 5 bases; junction bases not matched to a gene: 7. CDR3 amino acids: CASSTGTGVDEQYF. The CDR3 nucleotides are TGTGCCAGCAGCACCGGGACAGGGGTTGACGAGCAGTACTTC.

This clone was found once. The rearrangement uses TRBV4-1 and TRBJ1-2, with D possibly being TRBD1 (6 bases). CDR3 length: 16 residues. The germline CDR1 and CDR2 sequences are MGHRA and YSYEKL. V lost 4 bases and J 7 bases, leaving 22 bases between the germline ends. The CDR3 is CASSLTRDNLMGGYTF. Written as DNA, the CDR3 is TGCGCCAGCAGCCTCACTCGGGACAACCTAATGGGTGGCTACACCTTC.

J is TRBJ1-5 and V is TRBV19, with D uncertain. The CDR3 extends over 15 amino acids. The germline gives CDR1 LNHDA, CDR2 SQIVND (reference sequence). V dropped 10 bases and J dropped 0 bases, with 16 bases sitting between them. The CDR3 DNA reads as TGTGCCACTAACCCCGGCCCCGATAGCAATCAGCCCCAGCATTTT. This translates into CATNPGPDSNQPQHF.

V is TRBV19 and J is TRBJ1-1; D is unclear. From germline, CDR1 is LNHDA and CDR2 SQIVND (reference sequence). The germline V and J ends were trimmed by 8 bases and 4 bases, with 20 bases remaining between them. This CDR3 is 15 amino acids long. CDR3 nucleotides: TGTGCCAGTTGGTCAGGCCTGGTCGAGGGCACTGAAGCTTTCTTT. This translates into CASWSGLVEGTEAFF.